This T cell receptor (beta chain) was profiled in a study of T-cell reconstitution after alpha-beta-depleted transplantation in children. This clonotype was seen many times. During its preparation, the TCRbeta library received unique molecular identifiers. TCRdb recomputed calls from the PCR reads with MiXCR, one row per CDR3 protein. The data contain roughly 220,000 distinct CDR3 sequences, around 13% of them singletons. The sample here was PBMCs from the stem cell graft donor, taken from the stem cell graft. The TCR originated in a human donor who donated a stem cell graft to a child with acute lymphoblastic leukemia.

Here the CDR3 DNA reads TGTGCCAGCAGCGTACGAAGCCGGGAGACCCAGTACTTC. Its translation is CASSVRSRETQYF. The chain is built from TRBV9 and TRBJ2-5; the D is unclear. The CDR3 length is 13 residues. V shed 1 base and J shed 5 bases, with 9 bases lying between them. The V gene's germline CDR1 is SGDLS and CDR2 YYNGEE.